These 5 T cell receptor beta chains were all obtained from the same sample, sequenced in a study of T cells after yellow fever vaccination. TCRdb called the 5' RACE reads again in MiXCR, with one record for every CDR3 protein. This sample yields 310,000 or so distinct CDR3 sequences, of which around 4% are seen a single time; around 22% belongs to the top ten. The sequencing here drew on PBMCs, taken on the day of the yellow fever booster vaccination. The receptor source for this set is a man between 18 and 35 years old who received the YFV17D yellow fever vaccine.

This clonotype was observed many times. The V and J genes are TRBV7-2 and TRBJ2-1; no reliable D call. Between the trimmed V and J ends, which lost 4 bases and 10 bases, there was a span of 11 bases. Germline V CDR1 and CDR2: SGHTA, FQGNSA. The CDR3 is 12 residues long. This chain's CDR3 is CASSYPPGEQFF. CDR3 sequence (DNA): TGTGCCAGCAGCTACCCCCCTGGAGAGCAGTTCTTC.

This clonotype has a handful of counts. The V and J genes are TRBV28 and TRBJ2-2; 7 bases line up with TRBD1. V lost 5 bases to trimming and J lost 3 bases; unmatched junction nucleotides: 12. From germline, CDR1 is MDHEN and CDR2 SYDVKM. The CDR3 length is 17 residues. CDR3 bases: TGTGCCAGCAGTGAACGACAGGGTATAGGAGACACCGGGGAGCTGTTTTTT. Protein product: CASSERQGIGDTGELFF. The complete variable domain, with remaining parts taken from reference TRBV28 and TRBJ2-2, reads DVKVTQSSRYLVKRTGEKVFLECVQDMDHENMFWYRQDPGLGLRLIYFSYDVKMKEKGDIPEGYSVSREKKERFSLILESASTNQTSMYLCASSERQGIGDTGELFFGEGSRLTVL.

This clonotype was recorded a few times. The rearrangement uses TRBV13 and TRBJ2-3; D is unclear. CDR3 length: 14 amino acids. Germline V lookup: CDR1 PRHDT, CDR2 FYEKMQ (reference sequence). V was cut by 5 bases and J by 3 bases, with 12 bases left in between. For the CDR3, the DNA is TGTGCCAGCAGCATTAGACGGCCTACAGATACGCAGTATTTT. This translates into CASSIRRPTDTQYF.

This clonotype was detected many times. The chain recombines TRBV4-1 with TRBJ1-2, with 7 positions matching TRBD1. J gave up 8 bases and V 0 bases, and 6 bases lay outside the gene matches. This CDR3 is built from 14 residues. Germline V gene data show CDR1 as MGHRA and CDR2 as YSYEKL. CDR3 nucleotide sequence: TGCGCCAGCAGCCAAGATTTCGCAGGGGGAGGCTACACCTTC. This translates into CASSQDFAGGGYTF.

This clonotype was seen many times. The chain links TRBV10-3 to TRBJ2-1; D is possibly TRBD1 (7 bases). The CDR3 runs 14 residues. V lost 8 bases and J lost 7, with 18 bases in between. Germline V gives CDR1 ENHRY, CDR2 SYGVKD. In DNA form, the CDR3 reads TGTGCCATCGCGAGGTCCAGGGGGGCGAATGAGCAGTTCTTC. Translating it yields CAIARSRGANEQFF.